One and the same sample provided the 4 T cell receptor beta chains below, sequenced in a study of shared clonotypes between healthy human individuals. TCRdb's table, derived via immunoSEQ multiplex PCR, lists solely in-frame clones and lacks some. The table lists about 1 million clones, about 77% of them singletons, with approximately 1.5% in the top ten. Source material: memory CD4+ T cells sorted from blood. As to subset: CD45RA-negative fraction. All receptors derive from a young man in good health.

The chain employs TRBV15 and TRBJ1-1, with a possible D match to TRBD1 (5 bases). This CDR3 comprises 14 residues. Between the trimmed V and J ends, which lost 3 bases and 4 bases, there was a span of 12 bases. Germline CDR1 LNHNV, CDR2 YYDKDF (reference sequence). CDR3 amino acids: CATSSWGFGTEAFF. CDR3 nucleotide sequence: TGTGCCACCAGCAGTTGGGGGTTTGGCACTGAAGCTTTCTTT.

CDR3 DNA: TGTGCCAGCTCCCAGGTAATCGGCACTGAAGCTTTCTTT. This gives the protein CASSQVIGTEAFF. V gene TRBV18 combines with J gene TRBJ1-1; no clear D gene. The CDR3 extends over 13 amino acids. The V end lost 6 bases, the J end lost 4 bases, and 12 bases lay between the germline ends. Germline assignment: CDR1 KGHSH and CDR2 LQKENI. The whole variable domain, remainder taken from reference TRBV18 and TRBJ1-1, is NAGVMQNPRHLVRRRGQEARLRCSPMKGHSHVYWYRQLPEEGLKFMVYLQKENIIDESGMPKERFSAEFPKEGPSILRIQQVVRGDSAAYFCASSQVIGTEAFFGQGTRLTVV.

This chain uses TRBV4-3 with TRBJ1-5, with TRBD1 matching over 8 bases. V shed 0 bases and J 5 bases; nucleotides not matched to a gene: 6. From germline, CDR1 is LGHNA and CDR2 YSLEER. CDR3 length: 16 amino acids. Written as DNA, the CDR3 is TGCGCCAGCAGCCAAGACGCAGGGGGCAAGCATCAGCCCCAGCATTTT. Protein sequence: CASSQDAGGKHQPQHF.

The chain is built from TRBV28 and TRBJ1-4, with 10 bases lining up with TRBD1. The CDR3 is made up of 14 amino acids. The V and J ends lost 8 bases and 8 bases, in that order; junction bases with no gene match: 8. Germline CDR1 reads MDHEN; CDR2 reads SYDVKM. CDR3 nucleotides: TGTGCCAGCGGACGGACAGGGGGGAGAGAAAAACTGTTTTTT. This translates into CASGRTGGREKLFF.